The T cell receptor (beta chain) under discussion was sequenced for a study of blood T cell repertoires in COVID-19. Study background: Acute and convalescent COVID-19 specimens originated in the United States, Italy and Spain. Nucleic acid was either cDNA or gDNA, and it came from T cells, B-cell-depleted T cells, or PBMCs.

There are 16 residues in the CDR3. Germline V gene sequence: CDR1 SGHTA, CDR2 FQGNSA. V lost 1 base to trimming and J lost 2 bases, with 12 bases between them. Assay used: immunoSEQ multiplex PCR; TCRdb lists only in-frame clones, some missing. The sample has over 100,000 clones, roughly 91% seen once. The specimen sequenced was peripheral blood. The clonotype comes from a human donor in a cohort sampled during active COVID-19. The chain combines TRBV7-2 with TRBJ1-3, with a possible D match to TRBD1 (5 bases). The CDR3 coding sequence is TGTGCCAGCAGCTTAGTGTGGGGCGGGGCTGGAAACACCATATATTTT. It is translated as CASSLVWGGAGNTIYF.